Sequencing of this T cell receptor (beta chain) was carried out in a study of human T cells and chemical hapten exposure. MiXCR was run by TCRdb on the RACE reads, yielding one entry per CDR3 protein. The sample shows around 360,000 distinct CDR3 sequences, over 6% of them seen only once. Time point described: patch test 2, 6 weeks after DPC sensitization. Regarding treatment: therapeutic diphenylcyclopropenone sensitization with weekly scalp DPC. Points from the study as a whole: The number of TCRs above 1 in 1000 frequency did not change after DPC sensitization.

On this clonotype itself: Its antigen remains unknown.

Germline V lookup: CDR1 KGHSH, CDR2 LQKENI. This CDR3 is 14 amino acids long. V was cut by 1 base and J by 4 bases, with 7 bases left in between. The chain couples TRBV18 to TRBJ2-2; D is ambiguous. Material: whole blood, obtained in connection with sensitization to the hapten diphenylcyclopropenone (DPC). This TCR derives from a woman aged 18 to 35 with alopecia areata. Some clones in this sample may be carry-over from other donors' samples. CDR3 DNA sequence: TGTGCCAGCTCACCACTAGACGCCACCGGGGAGCTGTTTTTT. Encoded protein: CASSPLDATGELFF.